A selection of T cell receptor beta chains follows, all from one sample in a study of T cell responses to AZD1222 COVID-19 vaccine. Measured with immunoSEQ multiplex PCR; TCRdb has only the in-frame clones, and not every one. The data show some 120,000 clones, with 80% to 90% seen just once and more than 7.5% held by the top ten. Sequenced here: peripheral blood, sampled on day 0 of AZD1222 vaccination. The receptors were sampled from an adult in good health. Both conserved end residues are part of each CDR3. The D gene is left open where the match is weak. The size field is filled for only some rows; it gives once, few, many or a size class.

CDR3aa	CDR3nt	abundance	v_gene	j_gene	d_gene
CASSQESSGGINEKLFF	TGCGCCAGCAGCCAAGAATCCTCAGGGGGGATTAATGAAAAACTGTTTTTT	-	TRBV4-1	TRBJ1-4	TRBD1
CASSQGGSSSGANVLTF	TGTGCCAGCAGTCAAGGGGGTAGTAGCTCTGGGGCCAACGTCCTGACTTTC	-	TRBV27	TRBJ2-6	-
CASSPTDSGNTIYF	TGCGCCAGCAGCCCTACGGACTCTGGAAACACCATATATTTT	once	TRBV5-1	TRBJ1-3	-
CASSIGWSGTDYEQYF	TGTGCCAGTAGTATTGGGTGGTCCGGGACAGACTACGAGCAGTACTTC	-	TRBV19	TRBJ2-7	TRBD1
CASSPGQENTGELFF	TGTGCCAGCAGTCCCGGACAGGAAAACACCGGGGAGCTGTTTTTT	-	TRBV6-5	TRBJ2-2	TRBD1
CASRRFGTSGGTDTQYF	TGTGCCAGCAGGCGATTCGGGACTAGCGGTGGCACAGATACGCAGTATTTT	-	TRBV6-6	TRBJ2-3	TRBD2
CASSQGRRDTQYF	TGCGCCAGCAGCCAAGGGAGACGCGATACGCAGTATTTT	once	TRBV4-3	TRBJ2-3	-
CASSPSGTSGSGNEQFF	TGTGCCAGCTCACCAAGCGGGACTAGCGGGAGTGGAAATGAGCAGTTCTTC	-	TRBV18	TRBJ2-1	TRBD2
CASSTGTGGNQPQHF	TGTGCCAGCAGCACCGGGACAGGGGGCAATCAGCCCCAGCATTTT	-	TRBV5-8	TRBJ1-5	TRBD1
CASSLRLAGGQGDTQYF	TGTGCCAGCAGCTTAAGGCTAGCGGGAGGGCAGGGAGATACGCAGTATTTT	-	TRBV7-3	TRBJ2-3	TRBD2
CASSFFSRGSYEQYF	TGTGCCAGCAGCTTTTTTAGTCGGGGATCCTACGAGCAGTACTTC	-	TRBV5-4	TRBJ2-7	-
CASSSGTPSSYNEQFF	TGTGCCAGCAGCTCCGGGACACCGAGCTCCTACAATGAGCAGTTCTTC	few	TRBV7-6	TRBJ2-1	-
CASSLDFGTAPYSPLHF	TGTGCCAGCAGCTTGGACTTCGGGACAGCTCCTTATTCACCCCTCCACTTT	once	TRBV7-9	TRBJ1-6	TRBD1
CAAGPRGRGDTQYF	TGTGCCGCCGGTCCTCGCGGGAGGGGTGATACGCAGTATTTT	-	TRBV19	TRBJ2-3	TRBD2
CASSLLRPGAGGELFF	TGTGCCAGCAGCTTACTACGCCCGGGGGCGGGCGGGGAGCTGTTTTTT	-	TRBV7-9	TRBJ2-2	-
CASSPPAGKAEAFF	TGTGCCAGCTCACCACCGGCGGGAAAGGCTGAAGCTTTCTTT	-	TRBV18	TRBJ1-1	-
CASSDNRGTGELFF	TGTGCCAGCAGTGACAACAGGGGCACCGGGGAGCTGTTTTTT	-	TRBV6-1	TRBJ2-2	TRBD1
CASRVSETQYF	TGTGCTAGTAGGGTCAGCGAGACCCAGTACTTC	-	TRBV12-5	TRBJ2-5	-
CASSLSQVNTGELFF	TGTGCCAGCAGTTTATCTCAGGTGAACACCGGGGAGCTGTTTTTT	-	TRBV27	TRBJ2-2	-
CAWNNPAGRYTDTQYF	TGTGCCTGGAATAACCCAGCGGGACGATACACAGATACGCAGTATTTT	-	TRBV30	TRBJ2-3	TRBD2
CASSSQSQHF	TGTGCCAGCAGCTCCCAATCCCAGCATTTT	-	TRBV5-6	TRBJ1-5	-
CASSGLDPGRTDTQYF	TGTGCCAGCAGCGGATTAGACCCGGGGCGGACAGATACGCAGTATTTT	-	TRBV9	TRBJ2-3	-
CASSPSYRQGGTNEQFF	TGTGCCAGCAGCCCCTCATACCGGCAGGGCGGGACCAATGAGCAGTTCTTC	-	TRBV7-3	TRBJ2-1	-
CASSFGLAGGPYEQYF	TGTGCCAGCAGCTTCGGACTAGCGGGAGGGCCCTACGAGCAGTACTTC	few	TRBV11-2	TRBJ2-7	TRBD2
CASSIQGLNSPLHF	TGTGCCAGCAGCATTCAGGGACTTAATTCACCCCTCCACTTT	-	TRBV7-2	TRBJ1-6	-
CSASSSEPYEQYF	TGCAGTGCTAGTTCTTCCGAGCCCTACGAGCAGTACTTC	-	TRBV20-1	TRBJ2-7	-
CSASPGTDYTF	TGCAGTGCTAGCCCTGGGACAGACTACACCTTC	-	TRBV20-1	TRBJ1-2	TRBD1
CASSLTGFGYGYTF	TGTGCCAGCAGTCTGACAGGGTTCGGCTATGGCTACACCTTC	-	TRBV28	TRBJ1-2	TRBD1
CASTRDTGIYGYTF	TGTGCCAGCACCCGCGATACAGGGATCTATGGCTACACCTTC	-	TRBV28	TRBJ1-2	-
CASSPPLEGTEAFF	TGTGCCAGCTCACCACCGTTAGAAGGCACTGAAGCTTTCTTT	-	TRBV18	TRBJ1-1	-
CASSPLVFGGVQSREKLFF	TGCGCCAGCAGCCCTTTGGTCTTCGGGGGGGTCCAGAGTCGAGAAAAACTGTTTTTT	-	TRBV5-1	TRBJ1-4	-
CASSQQGGLEKLFF	TGTGCCAGCAGCCAACAGGGTGGGTTAGAAAAACTGTTTTTT	-	TRBV7-9	TRBJ1-4	-
CASSPARRHTEAFF	TGCGCCAGCAGCCCCGCCAGGCGGCACACTGAAGCTTTCTTT	-	TRBV5-1	TRBJ1-1	-
CASSLSSYNSPLHF	TGCGCCAGCAGCTTGAGCTCCTATAATTCACCCCTCCACTTT	-	TRBV5-1	TRBJ1-6	-
CASSQQENTGELFF	TGTGCCAGCAGCCAGCAGGAGAACACCGGGGAGCTGTTTTTT	-	TRBV14	TRBJ2-2	-
CASSGRSGAYEQYF	TGTGCCAGTAGTGGTCGGTCGGGTGCCTACGAGCAGTACTTC	few	TRBV19	TRBJ2-7	-
CASSFRQTEAFF	TGTGCCAGCAGCTTCAGACAGACTGAAGCTTTCTTT	-	TRBV7-2	TRBJ1-1	-
CASSQIRDSFNSPLHF	TGCGCCAGCAGTCAAATCAGGGACAGTTTCAATTCACCCCTCCACTTT	-	TRBV23-1	TRBJ1-6	TRBD1
CASRQVGQVGQNAKNIQYF	TGTGCAAGTCGCCAGGTGGGACAGGTAGGCCAAAACGCCAAAAACATTCAGTACTTC	once	TRBV12-2	TRBJ2-4	-
CASSVARTTEAFF	TGTGCCAGCAGTGTGGCACGTACCACTGAAGCTTTCTTT	-	TRBV2	TRBJ1-1	-
CASKGYWRTTNTGELFF	TGTGCCAGCAAAGGTTATTGGCGAACGACGAACACCGGGGAGCTGTTTTTT	-	TRBV13	TRBJ2-2	-
CASSFGVATNEKLFF	TGTGCCAGCAGCTTCGGGGTTGCAACTAATGAAAAACTGTTTTTT	-	TRBV5-4	TRBJ1-4	-
CASSSQGGKEKLFF	TGCGCCAGCAGCTCACAGGGCGGTAAAGAAAAACTGTTTTTT	-	TRBV5-1	TRBJ1-4	-
CASSPHGEAAFF	TGTGCCAGCAGCCCTCATGGGGAGGCAGCTTTCTTT	-	TRBV11-3	TRBJ1-1	-
CASSAPPSNTEAFF	TGTGCCAGTAGTGCCCCCCCTTCGAACACTGAAGCTTTCTTT	-	TRBV19	TRBJ1-1	-
CASSLRQLDEQFF	TGTGCCAGCAGCTTAAGGCAGCTTGATGAGCAGTTCTTC	-	TRBV7-9	TRBJ2-1	-
CASSIVRDSLAKNIQYF	TGTGCCAGTAGTATAGTACGGGACTCACTAGCCAAAAACATTCAGTACTTC	-	TRBV19	TRBJ2-4	-
CASSQHPMTGELFF	TGTGCCAGCAGCCAACATCCTATGACCGGGGAGCTGTTTTTT	few	TRBV7-3	TRBJ2-2	-
CASSLGTGGRAEKLFF	TGTGCCAGCAGCTTGGGTACAGGGGGGCGTGCTGAAAAACTGTTTTTT	-	TRBV5-6	TRBJ1-4	TRBD1